This TCR beta chain was observed in a study of CD4 T cells in relation to SARS-CoV-2 and coronaviruses. Regarding the study as a whole: Samples before the pandemic and after infection were not matched within any donor.

Regarding this clone: No antigen is known for it.

Germline-derived CDR1 and CDR2 are LNHDA and SQIVND (reference sequence). CDR3 size: 15 residues. The V and J ends lost 3 bases and 3 bases, in that order; junction bases with no gene match: 7. The repertoire was sequenced with immunoSEQ multiplex PCR; TCRdb's copy has only in-frame clones and lacks some. The sample records approximately 50,000 clones, approximately 90% being singletons. The gene calls are TRBV19 and TRBJ2-7; 8 bases are shared with TRBD2. What was sequenced was naive CD4+ T cells from PBMCs. Stated subset: naive CD4+ T cells isolated by negative enrichment. This sequence originates from an adult with COVID-19. The DNA of the CDR3 is TGTGCCAGTAGTATTATAGCGGGGCGAGACTACGAGCAGTACTTC. Its protein product is CASSIIAGRDYEQYF.